The 5 T cell receptor beta chains given below trace back to one sample, sequenced in a study of blood T cell repertoires in COVID-19. Profiled with immunoSEQ multiplex PCR; TCRdb holds only in-frame clones, not every one. The data contain 55,000 or so clones, roughly 86% of them singletons. Source material: peripheral blood. The receptors shown here come from a man in his forties or fifties with COVID-19, enrolled during active disease.

This clone occurred once. The chain is built from TRBV14 and TRBJ2-1, with TRBD2 as a possible D gene (6 bases). Germline loops: CDR1 SGHDN, CDR2 FVKESK. V gave up 0 bases and J gave up 3 bases, with 12 bases separating them. The CDR3 is 16 amino acids. CDR3 bases: TGTGCCAGCAGCCAAGATTCGGCGGGGTTCTACAATGAGCAGTTCTTC. Amino acids: CASSQDSAGFYNEQFF.

This clone showed up just a few times. The chain combines TRBV6-5 with TRBJ1-4; 10 bases align to TRBD1. Germline assignment: CDR1 MNHEY and CDR2 SVGAGI. The CDR3 totals 16 residues. J was trimmed by 4 bases and V by 2 bases; bases with no gene match: 4. CDR3 in amino acids: CASSYGTGDGNEKLFF. CDR3 in DNA: TGTGCCAGCAGTTACGGGACAGGGGATGGTAATGAAAAACTGTTTTTT.

The V call is TRBV24-1, the J call TRBJ1-2; D might be TRBD1 (5 bases). Trimming pared 2 bases from V and 7 bases from J, leaving 7 bases between. There are 12 residues in the CDR3. Germline V gives CDR1 KGHDR, CDR2 SFDVKD. CDR3 loop: CATSDSGVGYTF. In DNA, the CDR3 is TGTGCCACCAGTGATTCGGGGGTTGGCTACACCTTC.

The chain recombines TRBV28 with TRBJ2-7; 11 nucleotides agree with TRBD1. Trimming removed 4 bases from V and 4 bases from J; junction bases left unmatched: 15. Germline lookup yields CDR1 MDHEN and CDR2 SYDVKM. The CDR3 consists of 18 residues. This chain's CDR3 is CASSSPSASGTGGYEQYF. CDR3 DNA: TGTGCCAGCAGTTCCCCAAGCGCCTCCGGGACAGGGGGGTACGAGCAGTACTTC.

The chain joins TRBV28 to TRBJ2-7; 14 bases agree with TRBD2. Germline V gives CDR1 MDHEN, CDR2 SYDVKM. This CDR3 comprises 16 residues. After removal of 3 bases from V and 1 base from J, the junction contained 2 bases not matched to a gene. DNA of the CDR3: TGTGCCAGCAGTTTGACTAGCGGGGGGGCTTCCTACGAGCAGTACTTC. Translated, it gives CASSLTSGGASYEQYF.